This passage covers 9 T cell receptor beta chains from one sample sequenced in a study of regulatory T cells in long-lasting Graves disease. Time point denoted: persistent/refractory GD, antithyroid drugs over 5 years with positive TRAb. Scientists built the TCR library using RNA that was extracted from PBMCs. For TCR beta, libraries came from iRepertoire HTBI primers and Arm-PCR of CDR3 regions. TCRdb fed the multiplex PCR reads into MiXCR, producing one record per CDR3 protein. The table includes hundreds of thousands of distinct CDR3 sequences, around 20% detected once. The sequencing used peripheral blood mononuclear cells (PBMCs), collected when the disease was refractory, from a patient treated with antithyroid drugs. These receptor sequences come from a female donor with Graves disease.

The chain joins TRBV12-3 or TRBV12-4 to TRBJ2-2; D possibly uses TRBD1 or TRBD2 (5 bases each). This CDR3 region has 15 residues. Between the trimmed V and J ends, which lost 10 bases and 0 bases, there was a span of 15 bases. The CDR3 DNA is TGTGCCACCGCCAGGGACGGCGCGAACACCGGGGAGCTGTTTTTT. Encoded protein: CATARDGANTGELFF.

The chain carries TRBV11-2 and TRBJ2-7, with D perhaps being TRBD1 or TRBD2 (5 bases each). V was shortened by 0 bases and J by 7 bases, with 28 bases between the two germline ends. This CDR3 has 19 residues. Germline-derived CDR1 and CDR2 are SGHAT and FQNNGV. The CDR3 spells CASSLDYTIGTGDLGEQYF. CDR3 in DNA: TGTGCCAGCAGCTTAGATTATACCATAGGGACCGGGGATTTGGGAGAGCAGTACTTC.

This clonotype was seen repeatedly, ten times or more. The chain links TRBV28 to TRBJ1-1; 7 nucleotides agree with TRBD1. J was trimmed by 7 bases and V by 6 bases; bases with no gene match: 11. Germline values: CDR1 MDHEN, CDR2 SYDVKM. The CDR3 spans 14 residues. CDR3 DNA sequence: TGTGCCAGCAGAGGACAGGTTGGGGTGGGTGAAGCTTTCTTT. This encodes CASRGQVGVGEAFF.

As to this clonotype: Germline is not matched at one junction end, which may reflect a read error. The chain recombines TRBV6-1 with TRBJ2-7; 8 nucleotides agree with TRBD2. The germline V gene encodes CDR1 MNHNS and CDR2 SASEGT. This CDR3 spans 14 amino acids. CDR3 amino acids: CASSHTSGPYERYF. CDR3 in DNA: TGTGCCAGCAGTCATACTAGCGGCCCCTACGAGCGGTACTTC.

This clonotype was detected many times. The chain has TRBV30 and TRBJ2-6; no clear D gene. Germline V gene data show CDR1 as GTSNPN and CDR2 as SVGIG (reference sequence). The V end lost 5 bases, the J end lost 2 bases, and 4 bases lay between the germline ends. The CDR3 has 12 amino acids. The chain's CDR3 is CAWGAGANVLTF. The DNA of the CDR3 is TGTGCCTGGGGAGCTGGGGCCAACGTCCTGACTTTC.

This clonotype was seen at least ten times. The rearrangement joins TRBV20-1 to TRBJ1-1; maybe TRBD1 (5 bases). Trimming pared 0 bases from V and 8 bases from J, leaving 13 bases between. The germline gives CDR1 DFQATT, CDR2 SNEGSKA (reference sequence). This CDR3 has 13 residues. The chain's CDR3 is CSARDGGRPEAFF. The CDR3, as DNA: TGCAGTGCTAGAGATGGGGGGAGGCCAGAAGCTTTCTTT.

The V gene is TRBV19, the J gene TRBJ1-1, with D tentatively TRBD1 (5 bases). Germline assignment: CDR1 LNHDA and CDR2 SQIVND (reference sequence). CDR3 length: 15 residues. Trimming removed 3 bases at V and 3 bases at J, with 14 bases between. The CDR3 spells CASSIASGSHTEAFF. The DNA for the CDR3 is TGTGCCAGTAGTATTGCCTCAGGGTCGCACACTGAAGCTTTCTTT.

This rearrangement joins TRBV30 to TRBJ1-2; no definite D call. There are 15 residues in the CDR3. The germline V gene encodes CDR1 GTSNPN and CDR2 SVGIG (reference sequence). The V gene lost 3 bases and the J gene lost 0 bases, with 14 bases spanning the gap. CDR3 bases: TGTGCCTGGAGCACGCCACAGATAACTAACTATGGCTACACCTTC. It yields the protein CAWSTPQITNYGYTF.

In its sample, this clonotype was seen many times. The V and J genes are TRBV2 and TRBJ1-2, with D unresolved. The length of the CDR3 is 13 residues. From germline, CDR1 is SNHLY and CDR2 FYNNEI. V was pared by 8 bases and J by 2 bases, with 12 bases between. CDR3 sequence: CASAPGENYGYTF. The CDR3 coding sequence is TGTGCCAGCGCACCAGGAGAAAACTATGGCTACACCTTC.